Listed below are T cell receptor beta chains from one sample, sequenced in a study of blood T cells in healthy people across ages. TCRdb ran MiXCR on the 5' RACE reads and lists one entry per CDR3 protein. The table lists approximately 800,000 distinct CDR3 sequences, roughly 50% of them singletons, with approximately 20% in the top ten. Sequencing was carried out using blood. The receptors come from a man in his thirties or forties in good health. Each CDR3 is given with its conserved first and last residue. A D gene is named only where the DNA matches it firmly. The size field is filled for only some rows; it gives once, few, many or a size class.

TRBV28	15	TRBJ2-7	TRBD2	few	TGTGCCAGCAGTTCGACTAGCGGATTTTTCTACGAGCAGTACTTC	CASSSTSGFFYEQYF
TRBV7-3	13	TRBJ2-5	-	-	TGTGACAGCAGCTTAGGGAGTTGGGAGACCCAGTACTTC	CDSSLGSWETQYF
TRBV29-1	13	TRBJ2-5	-	-	TGCAGCGTAGATTCCGGAGGCTACAATGAGCAGTACTTC	CSVDSGGYNEQYF
TRBV4-2	15	TRBJ1-6	-	-	TGTGCCAGCAGCCAAGATGGGCAGTCCCAATCACCCCTCCACTTT	CASSQDGQSQSPLHF
TRBV29-1	13	TRBJ2-5	TRBD2	few	TGCAGCGTCCAGTGGGGGGGGGTAGAGACCCAGTACTTC	CSVQWGGVETQYF
TRBV7-2	13	TRBJ1-6	-	-	TGTGCCAGCACCACGTGGGGTAATTCACCCCTCCACTTT	CASTTWGNSPLHF
TRBV2	14	TRBJ1-5	-	-	TGTGCCAGCAGACAGGGTTACGGCAATCAGCCCCAGCATTTT	CASRQGYGNQPQHF
TRBV4-2	15	TRBJ2-3	-	few	TGTGCCAGCAGCCAAGAGGGCCTCGTGGCAGATACGCAGTATTTT	CASSQEGLVADTQYF
TRBV29-1	13	TRBJ2-3	TRBD1	few	TGCAGCTCTTCGAGGGGGCCCACAGATACGCAGTATTTT	CSSSRGPTDTQYF
TRBV20-1	14	TRBJ1-1	-	few	TGCAGTGCTAGAGTCGGCAGCGTGAACACTGAAGCTTTCTTT	CSARVGSVNTEAFF
TRBV7-9	15	TRBJ2-7	-	few	TGTGCCAGCAGCTCCCCCCGGGACCGTTCCTTGGTGCAGTACTTC	CASSSPRDRSLVQYF
TRBV6-5	13	TRBJ2-7	TRBD2	-	TGTGCCGCTACCCCGGGGGAGGGGAACGAGCAGTACTTC	CAATPGEGNEQYF
TRBV5-1	17	TRBJ2-6	-	-	TGCGCCAGCGGACTACAGGGGGGGACATCTGGGGCCAACGTCCTGACTTTC	CASGLQGGTSGANVLTF
TRBV2	14	TRBJ2-7	TRBD1	-	TGTGCCAGCAGTCGACAGGGGGCGGTCTACGAGCAGTACTTC	CASSRQGAVYEQYF
TRBV7-7	14	TRBJ2-5	-	-	TGTGCTAGCAGCTTAGATCGGGTCAGCGAGACCCAGTACTTC	CASSLDRVSETQYF
TRBV7-2	16	TRBJ2-3	TRBD2	once	TGTGCCAGCAGCCCCAATAGCGGGGGATACACAGATACGCAGTATTTT	CASSPNSGGYTDTQYF
TRBV7-9	16	TRBJ2-7	-	-	TGTGCCAGCAGCTTCCCAAGCGGGACAGGTTCCTACGAGCAGTACTTC	CASSFPSGTGSYEQYF